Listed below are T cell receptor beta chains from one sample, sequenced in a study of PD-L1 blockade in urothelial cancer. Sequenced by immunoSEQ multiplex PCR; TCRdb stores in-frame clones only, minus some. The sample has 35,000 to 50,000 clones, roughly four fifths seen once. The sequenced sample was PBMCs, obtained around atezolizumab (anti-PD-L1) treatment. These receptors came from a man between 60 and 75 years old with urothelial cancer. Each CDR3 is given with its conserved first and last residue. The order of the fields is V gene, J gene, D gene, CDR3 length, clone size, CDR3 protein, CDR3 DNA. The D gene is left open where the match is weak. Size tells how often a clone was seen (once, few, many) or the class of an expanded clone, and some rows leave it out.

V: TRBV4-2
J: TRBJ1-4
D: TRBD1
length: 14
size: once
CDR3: CASSHRQGNEKLFF
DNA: TGTGCCAGCAGCCACAGACAGGGAAATGAAAAACTGTTTTTT

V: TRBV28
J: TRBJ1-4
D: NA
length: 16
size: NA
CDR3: CASSPPGEVTNEKLFF
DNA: TGTGCCAGCAGTCCTCCTGGGGAGGTGACTAATGAAAAACTGTTTTTT

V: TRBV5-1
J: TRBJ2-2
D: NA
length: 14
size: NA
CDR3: CASSFPRDTGELFF
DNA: TGCGCCAGCAGCTTCCCTCGGGACACCGGGGAGCTGTTTTTT

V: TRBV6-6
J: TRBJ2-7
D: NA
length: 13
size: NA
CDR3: CASSEGEAYEQYF
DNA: TGTGCCAGCAGTGAGGGAGAGGCCTACGAGCAGTACTTC

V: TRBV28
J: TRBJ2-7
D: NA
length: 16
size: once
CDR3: CASSLFRLPSSYEQYF
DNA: TGTGCCAGCAGTTTATTCCGACTCCCAAGCTCCTACGAGCAGTACTTC

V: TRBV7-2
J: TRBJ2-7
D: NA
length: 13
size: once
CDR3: CASSFDLSGEQYF
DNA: TGTGCCAGCAGCTTTGACCTTTCGGGGGAGCAGTACTTC

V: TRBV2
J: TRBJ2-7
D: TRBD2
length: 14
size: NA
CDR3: CASRLAGETYEQYF
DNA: TGTGCCAGCAGGTTAGCGGGGGAGACCTACGAGCAGTACTTC

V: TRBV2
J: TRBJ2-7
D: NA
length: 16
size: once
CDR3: CASLGMTGTRLYEQYF
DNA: TGTGCCAGCTTGGGGATGACCGGGACACGGCTCTACGAGCAGTACTTC

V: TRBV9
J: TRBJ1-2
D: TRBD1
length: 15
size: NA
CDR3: CASSSRQGVNYGYTF
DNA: TGTGCCAGCAGCTCACGACAGGGAGTAAACTATGGCTACACCTTC

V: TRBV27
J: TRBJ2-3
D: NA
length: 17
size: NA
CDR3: CASSPNKLEGWADTQYF
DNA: TGTGCCAGCAGTCCCAACAAGCTAGAGGGTTGGGCAGATACGCAGTATTTT

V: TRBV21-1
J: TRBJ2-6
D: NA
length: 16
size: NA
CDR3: CASSSGSSSGANVLTF
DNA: TGTGCCAGCAGTTCTGGGAGCAGCTCTGGGGCCAACGTCCTGACTTTC

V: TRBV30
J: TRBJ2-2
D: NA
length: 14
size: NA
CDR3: CAWSVSLYTGELFF
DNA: TGTGCCTGGAGTGTAAGCTTATACACCGGGGAGCTGTTTTTT

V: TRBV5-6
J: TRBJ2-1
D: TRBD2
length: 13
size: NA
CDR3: CASSGGRGASQFF
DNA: TGTGCCAGCAGTGGGGGGCGGGGGGCTTCGCAGTTCTTC

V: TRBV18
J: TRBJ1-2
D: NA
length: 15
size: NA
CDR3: CASSPGLGSDYGYTF
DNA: TGTGCCAGCTCACCAGGTTTGGGCAGTGACTATGGCTACACCTTC

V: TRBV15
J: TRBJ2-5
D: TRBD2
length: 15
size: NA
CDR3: CATSRDRGRQETQYF
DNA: TGTGCCACCAGCAGAGATCGCGGGAGACAAGAGACCCAGTACTTC

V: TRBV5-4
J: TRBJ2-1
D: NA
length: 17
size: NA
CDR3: CASSLSVVSGAANEQFF
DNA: TGTGCCAGCAGCTTGAGTGTTGTGTCAGGGGCGGCCAATGAGCAGTTCTTC

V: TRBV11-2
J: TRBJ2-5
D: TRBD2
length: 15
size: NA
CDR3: CASSPAGGASETQYF
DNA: TGTGCCAGCAGCCCCGCGGGGGGTGCTTCAGAGACCCAGTACTTC

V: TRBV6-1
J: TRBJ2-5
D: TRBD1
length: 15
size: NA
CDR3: CASRETGVAWETQYF
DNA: TGTGCCAGCAGGGAAACAGGGGTCGCTTGGGAGACCCAGTACTTC

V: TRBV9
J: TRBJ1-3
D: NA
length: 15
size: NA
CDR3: CASSFEGSSGNTIYF
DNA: TGTGCCAGCAGCTTCGAGGGCTCTTCTGGAAACACCATATATTTT

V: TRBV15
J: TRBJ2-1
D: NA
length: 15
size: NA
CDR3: CATSRARTGYNEQFF
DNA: TGTGCCACCAGCAGAGCTCGGACTGGCTACAATGAGCAGTTCTTC

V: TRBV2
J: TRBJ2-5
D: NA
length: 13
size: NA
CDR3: CASSRDNQETQYF
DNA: TGTGCCAGCAGTCGGGACAACCAAGAGACCCAGTACTTC

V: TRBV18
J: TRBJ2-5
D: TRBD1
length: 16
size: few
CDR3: CASSPSPTGVSETQYF
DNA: TGTGCCAGCTCACCATCACCGACAGGGGTTTCAGAGACCCAGTACTTC

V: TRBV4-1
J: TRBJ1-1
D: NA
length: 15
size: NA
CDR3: CASSQEGGMNTEAFF
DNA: TGCGCCAGCAGCCAAGAGGGGGGAATGAACACTGAAGCTTTCTTT

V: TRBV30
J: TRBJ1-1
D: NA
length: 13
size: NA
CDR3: CAWSKRENTEAFF
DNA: TGTGCCTGGAGTAAGAGAGAGAACACTGAAGCTTTCTTT

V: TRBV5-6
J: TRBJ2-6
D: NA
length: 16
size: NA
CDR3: CASSLVGTTGANVLTF
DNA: TGTGCCAGCAGCTTGGTCGGAACTACTGGGGCCAACGTCCTGACTTTC

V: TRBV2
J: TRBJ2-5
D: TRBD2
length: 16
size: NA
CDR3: CASLPRTSGAQETQYF
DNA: TGTGCCAGCCTTCCCCGGACTAGCGGGGCCCAAGAGACCCAGTACTTC

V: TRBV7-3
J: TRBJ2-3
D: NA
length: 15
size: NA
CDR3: CASSPGGLTTDTQYF
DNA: TGTGCCAGCAGCCCAGGGGGGCTCACCACAGATACGCAGTATTTT

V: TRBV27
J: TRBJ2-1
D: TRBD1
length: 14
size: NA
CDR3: CASSLRGGINEQFF
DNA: TGTGCCAGCAGTTTAAGAGGGGGCATCAATGAGCAGTTCTTC

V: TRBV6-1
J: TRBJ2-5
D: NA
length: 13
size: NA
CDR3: CASLYRGQETQYF
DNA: TGTGCCAGCCTTTACCGGGGGCAAGAGACCCAGTACTTC

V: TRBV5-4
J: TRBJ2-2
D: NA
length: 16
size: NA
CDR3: CASSPGGTTNTGELFF
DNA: TGTGCCAGCAGCCCAGGCGGGACCACGAACACCGGGGAGCTGTTTTTT

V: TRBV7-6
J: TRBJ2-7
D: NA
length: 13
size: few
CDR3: CASSPGLSYEQYF
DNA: TGTGCCAGCAGCCCGGGACTCTCCTACGAGCAGTACTTC

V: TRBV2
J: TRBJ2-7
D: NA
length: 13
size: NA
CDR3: CATGGGGAYEQYF
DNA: TGTGCCACCGGGGGAGGCGGTGCCTACGAGCAGTACTTC

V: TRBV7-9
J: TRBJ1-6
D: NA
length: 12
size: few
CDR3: CASSGDWEPLHF
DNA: TGTGCCAGCAGCGGGGACTGGGAACCCCTCCACTTT

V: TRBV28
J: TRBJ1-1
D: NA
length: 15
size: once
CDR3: CASTPGRILNTEAFF
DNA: TGTGCCAGCACCCCTGGGAGAATACTTAACACTGAAGCTTTCTTT

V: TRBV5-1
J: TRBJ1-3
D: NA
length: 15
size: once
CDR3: CASSLDGRSGNTIYF
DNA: TGCGCCAGCAGCTTGGACGGTCGCTCTGGAAACACCATATATTTT

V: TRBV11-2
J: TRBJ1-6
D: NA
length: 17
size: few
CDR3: CASSAGGLSSYNSPLHF
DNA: TGTGCCAGCAGCGCCGGGGGTCTGAGCTCCTATAATTCACCCCTCCACTTT

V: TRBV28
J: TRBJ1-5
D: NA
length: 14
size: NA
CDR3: CASSFRGGHQPQHF
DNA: TGTGCCAGCAGTTTTCGAGGCGGTCATCAGCCCCAGCATTTT

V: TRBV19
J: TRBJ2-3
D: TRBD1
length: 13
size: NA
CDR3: CASRQGGTDTQYF
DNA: TGTGCCAGTCGACAGGGGGGCACAGATACGCAGTATTTT

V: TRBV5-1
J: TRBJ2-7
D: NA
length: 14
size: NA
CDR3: CASSLERVTYEQYF
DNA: TGCGCCAGCAGCCTTGAGAGGGTCACCTACGAGCAGTACTTC

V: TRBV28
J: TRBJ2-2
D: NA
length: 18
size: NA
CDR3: CASSLFGLRHTNTGELFF
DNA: TGTGCCAGCAGTTTATTTGGCCTCCGACACACGAACACCGGGGAGCTGTTTTTT

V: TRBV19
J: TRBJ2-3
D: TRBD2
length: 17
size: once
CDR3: CASSILAGGRRTDTQYF
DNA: TGTGCCAGTAGTATCCTAGCGGGGGGGCGTCGCACAGATACGCAGTATTTT

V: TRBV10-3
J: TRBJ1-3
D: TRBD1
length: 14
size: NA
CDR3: CAISEKDRVNTIYF
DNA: TGTGCCATCAGTGAAAAAGACAGGGTAAACACCATATATTTT

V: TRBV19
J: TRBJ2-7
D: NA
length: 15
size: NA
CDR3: CASSPDWRSSYEQYF
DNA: TGTGCCAGTAGTCCGGACTGGAGGAGCTCCTACGAGCAGTACTTC

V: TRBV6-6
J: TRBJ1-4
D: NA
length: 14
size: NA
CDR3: CASSYGGGSRELFF
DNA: TGTGCCAGCAGTTACGGTGGGGGGTCTCGGGAACTGTTTTTT

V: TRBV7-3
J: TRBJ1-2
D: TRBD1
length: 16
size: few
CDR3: CASSLSPGQGEGGYTF
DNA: TGTGCCAGCAGCTTAAGCCCGGGACAGGGTGAAGGAGGCTACACCTTC

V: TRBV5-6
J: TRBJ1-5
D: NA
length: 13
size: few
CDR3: CASSLYSNQPQHF
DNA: TGTGCCAGCAGCTTGTATAGCAATCAGCCCCAGCATTTT

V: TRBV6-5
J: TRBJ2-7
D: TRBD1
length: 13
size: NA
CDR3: CASSPWDRDEQYF
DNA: TGTGCCAGCAGTCCCTGGGACAGGGACGAGCAGTACTTC

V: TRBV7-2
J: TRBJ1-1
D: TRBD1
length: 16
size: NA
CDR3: CATQGQVLALNTEAFF
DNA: TGTGCCACACAAGGACAGGTCCTTGCTTTGAACACTGAAGCTTTCTTT

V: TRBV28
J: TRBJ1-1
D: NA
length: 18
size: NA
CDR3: CASSLAGGARGENTEAFF
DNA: TGTGCCAGCAGTTTGGCCGGGGGAGCCCGGGGGGAGAACACTGAAGCTTTCTTT

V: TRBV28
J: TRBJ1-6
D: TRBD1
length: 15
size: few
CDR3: CASSYVTGVNSPLHF
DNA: TGTGCCAGCAGTTACGTGACAGGGGTTAATTCACCCCTCCACTTT

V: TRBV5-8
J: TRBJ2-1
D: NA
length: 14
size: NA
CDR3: CASSLTGSYNEQFF
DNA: TGTGCCAGCAGCTTGACAGGGTCTTACAATGAGCAGTTCTTC

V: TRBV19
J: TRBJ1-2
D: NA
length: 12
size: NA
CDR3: CASTRGSYGYTF
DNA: TGTGCCAGTACCAGGGGTTCCTATGGCTACACCTTC

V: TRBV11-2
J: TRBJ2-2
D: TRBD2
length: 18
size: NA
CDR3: CASSTRTSGGRGTGELFF
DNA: TGTGCCAGCAGCACCCGGACTAGCGGGGGGCGGGGCACCGGGGAGCTGTTTTTT

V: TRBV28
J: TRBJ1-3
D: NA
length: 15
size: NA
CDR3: CASSPAGVAGNTIYF
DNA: TGTGCCAGCAGTCCCGCCGGGGTGGCTGGAAACACCATATATTTT

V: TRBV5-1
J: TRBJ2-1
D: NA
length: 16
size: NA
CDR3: CASSLGDTKKYNEQFF
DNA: TGCGCCAGCAGCTTGGGAGACACAAAAAAGTACAATGAGCAGTTCTTC

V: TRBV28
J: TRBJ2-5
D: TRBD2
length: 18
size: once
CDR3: CASSSPSSGGHLEETQYF
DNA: TGTGCCAGCAGTTCCCCCTCTAGCGGGGGGCATTTAGAAGAGACCCAGTACTTC

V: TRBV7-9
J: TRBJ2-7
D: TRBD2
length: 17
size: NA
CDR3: CASSLALTSGESYEQYF
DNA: TGTGCCAGCAGCTTAGCCCTGACTAGCGGGGAGTCCTACGAGCAGTACTTC

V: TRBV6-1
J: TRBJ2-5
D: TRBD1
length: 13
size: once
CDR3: CASSLGQQETQYF
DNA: TGTGCCAGCAGTTTGGGACAGCAAGAGACCCAGTACTTC

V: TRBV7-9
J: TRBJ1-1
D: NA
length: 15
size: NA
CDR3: CASSLIQGRNTEAFF
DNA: TGTGCCAGCAGCTTAATCCAGGGGCGGAACACTGAAGCTTTCTTT